This T cell receptor beta chain was profiled in a study of control samples from healthy donors and cancer patients. Only in-frame clones appear in the TCRdb table, and some are missing; sequencing was by immunoSEQ multiplex PCR. The data show about 39,000 clones, over 70% seen once. V was pared by 0 bases and J by 11 bases, with 14 bases between. Germline values: CDR1 SGDLS, CDR2 YYNGEE. CDR3 length: 13 residues. The sequenced sample consisted of PBMCs. This clonotype originated in an older woman with lung cancer. The chain joins TRBV9 to TRBJ1-1; D is undetermined. The CDR3 protein is CASSVDAGRSAFF. In DNA form, the CDR3 reads TGTGCCAGCAGCGTAGATGCGGGGAGATCGGCTTTCTTT.